What follows are 3 T cell receptor beta chains derived from one specimen sequenced in a study of control samples from healthy donors and cancer patients. Sequenced by immunoSEQ multiplex PCR; TCRdb stores in-frame clones only, minus some. The data contain 170,000 or so clones, approximately 94% of them singletons. Sample: blood. The receptors here all came from a young woman in good health.

CDR3 bases: TGTGCTAGTGTCGGGAGTGCCTACAATGAGCAGTTCTTC. It translates to CASVGSAYNEQFF. The V gene is TRBV12-5, the J gene TRBJ2-1, with D maybe TRBD2 (6 bases). The CDR3 is 13 residues long. V shed 7 bases and J shed 2 bases, with 9 bases lying between them. From germline, CDR1 is LGHNT and CDR2 FRNRAP.

The rearrangement uses TRBV19 and TRBJ1-2; D is undetermined. Per germline, CDR1 LNHDA and CDR2 SQIVND (reference sequence). The CDR3 extends over 14 amino acids. The ends were cut back, 1 base at V and 2 bases at J, with 8 bases in the middle. CDR3 loop: CASSIGPNNYGYTF. The CDR3 DNA is TGTGCCAGTAGTATAGGACCGAACAACTATGGCTACACCTTC.

The chain combines TRBV15 with TRBJ2-1, with D uncertain. This CDR3 is built from 17 residues. Trimming shortened V by 0 bases and J by 0 bases, and 12 bases separated the two germline ends. The germline CDR1 and CDR2 sequences are LNHNV and YYDKDF (reference sequence). CDR3 region: CATSRDYVRFSYNEQFF. DNA of the CDR3: TGTGCCACCAGCAGAGACTACGTCCGATTCTCCTACAATGAGCAGTTCTTC.